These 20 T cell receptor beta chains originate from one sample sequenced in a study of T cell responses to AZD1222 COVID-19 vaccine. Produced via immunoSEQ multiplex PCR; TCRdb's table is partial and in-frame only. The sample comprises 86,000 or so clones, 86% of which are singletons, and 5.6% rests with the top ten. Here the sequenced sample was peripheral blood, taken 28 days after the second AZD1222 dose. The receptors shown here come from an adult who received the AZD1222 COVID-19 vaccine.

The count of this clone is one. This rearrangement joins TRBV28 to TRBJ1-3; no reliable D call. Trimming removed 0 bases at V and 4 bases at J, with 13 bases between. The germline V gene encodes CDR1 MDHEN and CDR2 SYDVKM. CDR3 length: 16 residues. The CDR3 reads CASSLWAKTLGNTIYF. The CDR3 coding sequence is TGTGCCAGCAGTTTATGGGCCAAAACTTTGGGAAACACCATATATTTT.

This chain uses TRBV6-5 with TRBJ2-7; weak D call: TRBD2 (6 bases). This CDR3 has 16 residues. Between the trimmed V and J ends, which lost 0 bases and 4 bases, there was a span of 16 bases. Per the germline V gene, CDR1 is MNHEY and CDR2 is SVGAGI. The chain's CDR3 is CASSYSGTGGRYEQYF. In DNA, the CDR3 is TGTGCCAGCAGTTACTCCGGGACCGGGGGTAGGTACGAGCAGTACTTC.

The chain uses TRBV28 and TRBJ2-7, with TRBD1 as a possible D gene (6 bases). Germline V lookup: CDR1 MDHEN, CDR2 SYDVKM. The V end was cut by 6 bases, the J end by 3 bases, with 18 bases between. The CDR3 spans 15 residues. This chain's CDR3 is CASSSGTSASYEQYF. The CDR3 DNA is TGTGCCAGCAGCTCCGGGACATCGGCGAGCTACGAGCAGTACTTC.

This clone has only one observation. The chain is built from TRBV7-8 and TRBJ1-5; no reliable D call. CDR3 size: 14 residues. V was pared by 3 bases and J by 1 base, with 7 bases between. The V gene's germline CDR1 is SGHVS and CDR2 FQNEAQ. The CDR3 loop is CASSLDVSNQPQHF. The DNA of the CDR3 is TGTGCCAGCAGCTTGGACGTGAGCAATCAGCCCCAGCATTTT.

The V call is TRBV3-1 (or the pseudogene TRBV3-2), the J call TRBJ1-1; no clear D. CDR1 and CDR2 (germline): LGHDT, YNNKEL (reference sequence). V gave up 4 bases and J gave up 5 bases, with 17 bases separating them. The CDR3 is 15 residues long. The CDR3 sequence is CASSRGQRTGTEAFF. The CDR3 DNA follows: TGTGCCAGCAGCCGCGGGCAAAGGACGGGGACTGAAGCTTTCTTT.

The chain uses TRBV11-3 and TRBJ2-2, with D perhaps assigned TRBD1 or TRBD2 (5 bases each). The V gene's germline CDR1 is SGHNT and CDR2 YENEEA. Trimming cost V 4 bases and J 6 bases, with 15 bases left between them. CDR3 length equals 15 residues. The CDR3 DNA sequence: TGTGCCAGCAGCTCCGGGACCCCCGGCGCCGGGGAGCTGTTTTTT. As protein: CASSSGTPGAGELFF.

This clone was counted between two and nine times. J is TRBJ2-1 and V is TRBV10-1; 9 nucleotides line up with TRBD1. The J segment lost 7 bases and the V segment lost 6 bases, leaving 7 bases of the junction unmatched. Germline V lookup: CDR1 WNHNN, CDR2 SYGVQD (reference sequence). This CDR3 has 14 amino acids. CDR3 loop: CASSGNRGLNEQFF. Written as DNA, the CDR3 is TGCGCCAGCAGCGGAAACAGGGGGCTAAATGAGCAGTTCTTC.

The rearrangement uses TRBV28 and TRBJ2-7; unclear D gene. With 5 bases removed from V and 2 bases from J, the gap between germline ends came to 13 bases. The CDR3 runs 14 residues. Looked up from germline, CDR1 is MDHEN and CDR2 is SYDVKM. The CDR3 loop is CASSVAAEPYEQYF. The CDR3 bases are TGTGCCAGCAGTGTTGCGGCGGAACCCTACGAGCAGTACTTC. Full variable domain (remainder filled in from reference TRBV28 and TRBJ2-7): DVKVTQSSRYLVKRTGEKVFLECVQDMDHENMFWYRQDPGLGLRLIYFSYDVKMKEKGDIPEGYSVSREKKERFSLILESASTNQTSMYLCASSVAAEPYEQYFGPGTRLTVT.

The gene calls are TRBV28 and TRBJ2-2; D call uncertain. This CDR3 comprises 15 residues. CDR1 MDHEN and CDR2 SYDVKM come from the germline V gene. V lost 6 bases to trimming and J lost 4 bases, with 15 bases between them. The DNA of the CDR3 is TGTGCCAGCAGCCCCGCAGGTACGAGCACCGGGGAGCTGTTTTTT. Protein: CASSPAGTSTGELFF.

DNA of the CDR3: TGTGCCAGCAGCACCTGGACTAGCGGGAATGATCGGCGACGGACCGGGGAGCTGTTTTTT. It encodes CASSTWTSGNDRRRTGELFF. The chain has TRBV7-9 and TRBJ2-2, with TRBD2 matching 12 bases. Germline lookup yields CDR1 SEHNR and CDR2 FQNEAQ (reference sequence). The CDR3 length is 20 residues. V trimming: 5 bases; J trimming: 5 bases; junction bases outside the gene matches: 18.

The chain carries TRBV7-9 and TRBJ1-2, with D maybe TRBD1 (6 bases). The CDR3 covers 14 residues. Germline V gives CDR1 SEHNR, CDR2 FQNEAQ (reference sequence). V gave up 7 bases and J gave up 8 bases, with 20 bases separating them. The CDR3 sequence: CASTDTGGAEGYTF. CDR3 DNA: TGTGCCAGCACCGACACCGGGGGCGCTGAAGGCTACACCTTC.

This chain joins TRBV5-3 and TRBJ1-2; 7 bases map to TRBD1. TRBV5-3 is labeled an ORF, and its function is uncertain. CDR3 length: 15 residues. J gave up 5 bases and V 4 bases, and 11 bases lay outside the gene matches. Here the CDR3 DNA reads TGTGCCAGAAGCCCCGTTCCCGACAGGGAGTATGGCTACACCTTC. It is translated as CARSPVPDREYGYTF.

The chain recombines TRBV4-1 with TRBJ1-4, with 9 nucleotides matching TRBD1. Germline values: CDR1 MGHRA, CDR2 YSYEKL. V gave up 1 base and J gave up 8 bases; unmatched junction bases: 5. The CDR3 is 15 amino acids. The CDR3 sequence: CASSQVGTGQEKLFF. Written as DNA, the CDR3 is TGCGCCAGCAGCCAAGTAGGGACAGGGCAGGAAAAACTGTTTTTT.

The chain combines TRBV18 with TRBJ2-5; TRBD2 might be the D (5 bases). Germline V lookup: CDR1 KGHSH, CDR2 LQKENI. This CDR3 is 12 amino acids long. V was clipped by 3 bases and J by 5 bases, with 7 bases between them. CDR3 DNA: TGTGCCAGCTCACCGGACTGGGAGACCCAGTACTTC. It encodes CASSPDWETQYF. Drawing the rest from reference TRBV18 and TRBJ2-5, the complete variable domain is NAGVMQNPRHLVRRRGQEARLRCSPMKGHSHVYWYRQLPEEGLKFMVYLQKENIIDESGMPKERFSAEFPKEGPSILRIQQVVRGDSAAYFCASSPDWETQYFGPGTRLLVL.

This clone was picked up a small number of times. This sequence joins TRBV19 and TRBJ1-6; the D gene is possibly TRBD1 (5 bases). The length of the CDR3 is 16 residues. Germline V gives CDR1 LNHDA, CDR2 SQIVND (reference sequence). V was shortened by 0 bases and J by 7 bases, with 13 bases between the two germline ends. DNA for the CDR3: TGTGCCAGTAGTATAGATGCAGGGTCGGGAAATTCACCCCTCCACTTT. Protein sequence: CASSIDAGSGNSPLHF.

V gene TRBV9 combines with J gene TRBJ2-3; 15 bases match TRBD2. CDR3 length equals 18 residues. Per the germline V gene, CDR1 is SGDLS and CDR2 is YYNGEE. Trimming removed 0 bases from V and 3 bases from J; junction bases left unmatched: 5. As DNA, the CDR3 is TGTGCCAGCAGCGTAGGGACTAGCGGGAGGGTGCTGACAGATACGCAGTATTTT. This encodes CASSVGTSGRVLTDTQYF.

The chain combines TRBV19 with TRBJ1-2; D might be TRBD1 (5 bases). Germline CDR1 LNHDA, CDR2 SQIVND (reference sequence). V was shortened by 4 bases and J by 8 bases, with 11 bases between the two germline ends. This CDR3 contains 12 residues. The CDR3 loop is CASSTRGGGYTF. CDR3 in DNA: TGTGCCAGTAGTACCCGTGGGGGGGGCTACACCTTC.

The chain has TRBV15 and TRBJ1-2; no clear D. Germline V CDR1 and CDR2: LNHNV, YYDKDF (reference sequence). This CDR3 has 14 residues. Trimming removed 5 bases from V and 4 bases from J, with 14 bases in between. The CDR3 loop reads CATSVRSGSYGYTF. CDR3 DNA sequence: TGTGCCACCAGCGTCCGATCCGGGTCCTATGGCTACACCTTC.

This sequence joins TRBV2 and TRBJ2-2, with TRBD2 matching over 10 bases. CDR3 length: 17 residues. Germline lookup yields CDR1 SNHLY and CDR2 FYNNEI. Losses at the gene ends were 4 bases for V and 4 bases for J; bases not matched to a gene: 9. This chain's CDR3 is CASSGHLAGALTGELFF. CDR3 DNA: TGTGCCAGCAGTGGCCATCTAGCGGGGGCCCTCACCGGGGAGCTGTTTTTT.

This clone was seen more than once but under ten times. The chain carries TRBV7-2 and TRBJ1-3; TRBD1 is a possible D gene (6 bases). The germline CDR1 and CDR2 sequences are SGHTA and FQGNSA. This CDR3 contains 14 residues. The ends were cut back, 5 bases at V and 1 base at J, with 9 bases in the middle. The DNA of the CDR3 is TGTGCCAGCAGCATGCAGGGGTCTGGAAACACCATATATTTT. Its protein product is CASSMQGSGNTIYF.